The 5 T cell receptor beta chains in this list originate from one sample, sequenced in a study of blood T cells in healthy people across ages (dated by TCRdb to between 2014 and 2017). Library method: 5' RACE. The reads were generated on an Illumina HiSeq 2500. A second PCR of about 7 to 12 cycles was performed with a sample-barcoded 5' primer and a J-beta primer mix. TCRdb handled the public reads itself, with Q25 trimming in fastp and clone calling in MiXCR, and kept productive beta chains. Entries are consolidated by CDR3 protein sequence, retaining the most common genes and DNA. The sample table holds some 1.1 million distinct CDR3 sequences, of which around two fifths were seen once. 13% of the sample rests with the top ten. The sequenced sample consisted of blood. Source of these receptors: a young man in good health.

In DNA form, the CDR3 reads TGCAGTGTCAGACTACCGGGACAGGTAACCTACGAGCAGTACTTC. Amino acid sequence: CSVRLPGQVTYEQYF. This chain uses TRBV20-1 with TRBJ2-5, with 8 bases that match TRBD1. The DNA end is more similar to TRBJ2-7, so the J call may be wrong. Germline-derived CDR1 and CDR2 are DFQATT and SNEGSKA (reference sequence). This CDR3 contains 15 residues.

The V and J genes are TRBV20-1 and TRBJ2-3; TRBD1 agrees at 11 bases. The CDR3 contains 16 residues. The V segment lost 1 base and the J segment 3 bases; nucleotides outside the gene matches: 6. Looked up from germline, CDR1 is DFQATT and CDR2 is SNEGSKA (reference sequence). The CDR3 DNA follows: TGCAGTGCTAGAGCGGGACAGGGGGGAAGAACAGATACGCAGTATTTT. Residues: CSARAGQGGRTDTQYF.

This clonotype was recorded a few times. The chain couples TRBV5-5 to TRBJ1-2; D remains unclear. From germline, CDR1 is SGHKS and CDR2 YYEKEE (reference sequence). The ends were cut back, 0 bases at V and 8 bases at J, with 14 bases in the middle. The CDR3 runs to 14 residues. Here the CDR3 reads CASSLESEGSGYTF. The CDR3 DNA reads as TGTGCCAGCAGCTTGGAGTCTGAGGGTAGCGGCTACACCTTC. The variable domain in full, completed from reference TRBV5-5 and TRBJ1-2, reads DAGVTQSPTHLIKTRGQQVTLRCSPISGHKSVSWYQQVLGQGPQFIFQYYEKEERGRGNFPDRFSARQFPNYSSELNVNALLLGDSALYLCASSLESEGSGYTFGSGTRLTVV.

CDR3 sequence (DNA): TGTGCCAGCAGTTTAGACGGCTACCCGACGGAGAAAGAGACCCAGTACTTC. Translation: CASSLDGYPTEKETQYF. The rearrangement links TRBV27 to TRBJ2-5; no clear D gene. The CDR3 extends over 17 amino acids. The germline CDR1 and CDR2 sequences are MNHEY and SMNVEV (reference sequence). V lost 2 bases to trimming and J lost 3 bases, with 19 bases between them.

The CDR3: CASSTVNLRGSGKNIQYF. The CDR3 DNA reads TGTGCCAGCAGCACCGTGAACCTCAGGGGGAGCGGCAAAAACATTCAGTACTTC. V gene TRBV5-6 combines with J gene TRBJ2-4, with 7 positions matching TRBD1. Germline assignment: CDR1 SGHDT and CDR2 YYEEEE. The CDR3 has 18 amino acids. Losses at the gene ends were 4 bases for V and 3 bases for J; bases not matched to a gene: 16.